This T cell receptor (beta chain) was identified in a study of blood T cell repertoires in COVID-19 (dated by TCRdb to 2018 to 2020). At the level of the whole study: Collaborator samples came from the United States, Italy and Spain and covered acute and convalescent phases of COVID-19. Nearly every sample came with metadata listing a de-identified subject ID, COVID-19 status, age in years and sex. Samples were obtained from the ongoing ImmuneRACE study (first 160 participants) and from about 1,300 subjects provided by 6 global collaborators. The dataset comprised deeply sampled blood TCRbeta repertoires from subjects exposed to, actively infected with, or recovered from COVID-19. The material from the prospective study consisted of cDNA or gDNA derived from T cells, B-cell-depleted T cells, or PBMCs. The repertoires were released in a freely available public database meant as a resource for research on the immune response to SARS-CoV-2. Where available, HLA class I and class II types were taken from metadata supplied by the sample provider and were not determined by assay-based typing.

The study at large found these results: How much clinical and demographic metadata was included differed by source and by participant, and the metadata was provided uncurated.

At one collaborating source in Seattle, patients were enrolled during active infection and were followed longitudinally through the course of disease. The collaborating institutions used their own protocols to collect whole blood in K2EDTA tubes. For TCRbeta analysis, collaborator samples were shipped as frozen whole blood, as isolated PBMCs, or as DNA extracted from either sample type. TCRbeta CDR3 regions were amplified from genomic DNA by means of the immunoSEQ Assay, a bias-controlled multiplex PCR. In the original analysis: The number of nucleated cells in each sample was estimated from the amplification of reference gene primers within the assay. To quantify the absolute abundance of each unique TCRbeta CDR3 rearrangement, sequence reads were collapsed and filtered. For each sample, productive Simpson clonality was calculated by taking the square root of Simpson's diversity index across productive rearrangements. This is the immuneACCESS table as TCRdb keeps it, with only in-frame sequences that have V and J called. A part of the clones is gone; compared with another copy, unresolved V genes explain less than half, and the rest is unexplained. V and J calls and clone size are those listed in that table; D and trimming were worked out from the DNA. Counted in this sample were approximately 290,000 clones; roughly 88% of them appeared once. The top ten hold about 1% of the sample.

On this clone itself: No antigen is known for it. No base quality information exists; no much larger clone differs at one position.

The CDR3 numbers 17 residues from cysteine through phenylalanine. The read is trimmed to its CDR3 DNA, 51 bases read in frame from base 1. Reading the germline V gene gives CDR1 SGDLS and CDR2 YYNGEE. Clipping removes 4 bases from V and 4 bases from J, with 9 as the unmatched junction base count. The rearranged segments are TRBV9 and TRBJ2-7; 15 nucleotides in the junction match TRBD2. The sequence came from a human donor with COVID-19, enrolled during active disease. The donor label of this sample is uncertain. The sequenced material came from peripheral blood. The DNA sequence is given as TGTGCCAGCAGCCCTACAGTGGGGACTAGCGGGAGGTACGAGCAGTACTTC. This sequence encodes CASSPTVGTSGRYEQYF.